These 25 T cell receptor beta chains share one sample of origin, sequenced in a study of cytomegalovirus exposure and HLA in healthy donors (dated by TCRdb to the late 2010s). The receptor library was made with the immunoSEQ multiplex PCR assay. For the multiplex PCR, a mixture combining 60 forward primers for TCR Vbeta segments and 13 reverse primers for TCR Jbeta segments was used. TCRdb took this table from immuneACCESS and kept in-frame rearrangements with V and J called. Such tables lack part of the clones; where checked against another copy, unresolved V genes explain under half of the gap, and the rest is unexplained. In all, the sample holds some 150,000 clones, and 68% of those were seen once. Roughly 4% of the sample lies in the top ten. Input material: PBMCs. These receptors all stem from a man aged 60-69 years in good health and CMV-seronegative.

The chain has TRBV30 and TRBJ2-3, with D hard to call. CDR1 and CDR2 from the germline V gene are GTSNPN and SVGIG (reference sequence). V gave up 3 bases and J gave up 2 bases, with 15 bases separating them. This CDR3 is 15 amino acids long. CDR3 in amino acids: CAWSYQNQATDTQYF. For the CDR3, the DNA is TGTGCCTGGAGCTATCAAAACCAGGCCACAGATACGCAGTATTTT.

The chain uses TRBV5-1 and TRBJ2-1; TRBD2 aligns across 13 bases. The CDR3 consists of 15 residues. Germline-derived CDR1 and CDR2 are SGHRS and YFSETQ. The V and J ends lost 4 bases and 7 bases, in that order; junction bases with no gene match: 5. For the CDR3, the DNA is TGCGCCAGCAGCAAACTAGCGGGAGGGGGAAATGAGCAGTTCTTC. Amino acid sequence: CASSKLAGGGNEQFF.

This clone was counted only a few times. The genes are TRBV14 and TRBJ1-1; 7 positions match TRBD1. With V trimmed by 1 base and J by 4 bases, 3 bases remained unmatched. The CDR3 is 14 residues long. Germline assignment: CDR1 SGHDN and CDR2 FVKESK. CDR3 amino acids: CASSQAGGFTEAFF. The CDR3 DNA is TGTGCCAGCAGCCAAGCAGGGGGATTCACTGAAGCTTTCTTT.

This clone occurred a few times. The rearrangement joins TRBV30 to TRBJ1-5; 7 bases align to TRBD1. The CDR3 is made up of 13 amino acids. The V segment lost 8 bases and the J segment 0 bases; nucleotides outside the gene matches: 4. Germline V gives CDR1 GTSNPN, CDR2 SVGIG (reference sequence). CDR3 sequence: CALQGNSNQPQHF. The CDR3 nucleotides read TGTGCCCTACAGGGGAATAGCAATCAGCCCCAGCATTTT. Looking up the rest from reference TRBV30 and TRBJ1-5 gives the full variable domain: SQTIHQWPATLVQPVGSPLSLECTVEGTSNPNLYWYRQAAGRGLQLLFYSVGIGQISSEVPQNLSASRPQDRQFILSSKKLLLSDSGFYLCALQGNSNQPQHFGDGTRLSIL.

This chain uses TRBV29-1 with TRBJ2-3; 10 nucleotides align to TRBD2. The CDR3 covers 16 residues. Unmatched junction bases numbered 7, after V lost 0 bases and J lost 4 bases. Germline V gene data show CDR1 as SQVTM and CDR2 as ANQGSEA. CDR3 loop: CSVEDRLAGTSDTQYF. CDR3 DNA sequence: TGCAGCGTTGAAGATCGACTAGCGGGCACCTCAGATACGCAGTATTTT.

The chain recombines TRBV28 with TRBJ2-1, with 16 bases aligning to TRBD2. CDR1 is MDHEN, CDR2 SYDVKM, per germline. The V segment lost 6 bases and the J segment 0 bases; nucleotides outside the gene matches: 5. The CDR3 runs to 18 residues. The CDR3 DNA reads as TGTGCCAGCAGCTCGGGACTAGCGGGAGGGTCCTCCTACAATGAGCAGTTCTTC. Its protein is CASSSGLAGGSSYNEQFF.

V gene TRBV6-5 combines with J gene TRBJ1-4; unclear D gene. Germline V gene data show CDR1 as MNHEY and CDR2 as SVGAGI. The V gene lost 6 bases and the J gene lost 4 bases, with 12 bases spanning the gap. This CDR3 spans 14 amino acids. As DNA, the CDR3 is TGTGCCAGCAGAAAGGACGGGAATAATGAAAAACTGTTTTTT. Protein product: CASRKDGNNEKLFF.

The rearrangement joins TRBV9 to TRBJ2-1; TRBD2 matches at 8 bases. Germline V gene data show CDR1 as SGDLS and CDR2 as YYNGEE. The CDR3 consists of 15 residues. With V trimmed by 2 bases and J by 3 bases, 4 bases remained unmatched. CDR3 in amino acids: CASSVVSGSYNEQFF. The CDR3 nucleotides read TGTGCCAGCAGCGTCGTCAGCGGGAGCTACAATGAGCAGTTCTTC.

This sequence joins TRBV5-1 and TRBJ2-7, with 10 bases matching TRBD1. The CDR3 is 14 amino acids. The germline CDR1 and CDR2 sequences are SGHRS and YFSETQ. With 4 bases clipped from V and 6 bases from J, the junction kept 7 bases outside the gene matches. The CDR3 region is CASSMTGGEVEQYF. CDR3 DNA sequence: TGCGCCAGCAGCATGACAGGGGGCGAGGTCGAGCAGTACTTC.

This clone came up once. This sequence joins TRBV30 and TRBJ1-5, with D hard to call. The V gene lost 2 bases and the J gene lost 2 bases, with 13 bases spanning the gap. From germline, CDR1 is GTSNPN and CDR2 SVGIG (reference sequence). This CDR3 region has 15 residues. This CDR3 is CAWSRQPRGNQPQHF. As DNA, the CDR3 is TGTGCCTGGAGTAGGCAGCCTCGGGGCAATCAGCCCCAGCATTTT.

In its sample, this clone was seen a few times. The chain has TRBV19 and TRBJ1-3; maybe TRBD1 (5 bases). The V gene lost 8 bases and the J gene lost 0 bases, with 11 bases spanning the gap. CDR1 and CDR2 from the germline V gene are LNHDA and SQIVND (reference sequence). This CDR3 is 14 amino acids long. The CDR3 protein is CASGDSGSGNTIYF. The DNA for the CDR3 is TGTGCCAGTGGGGACTCTGGCTCTGGAAACACCATATATTTT.

Only a few counts were recorded for this clone. The chain recombines TRBV10-3 with TRBJ2-1; D is unresolved. Trimming took off 4 bases at V and 6 bases at J, with 7 bases between the two ends. In germline, CDR1 is ENHRY, CDR2 SYGVKD. CDR3 size: 12 residues. The CDR3 spells CAISGPSNEQFF. The DNA of the CDR3 is TGTGCCATCAGTGGGCCTTCCAATGAGCAGTTCTTC.

As to this clone: Different DNA sequences within this sample yield the same CDR3. V and J are TRBV6-5 and TRBJ2-1, with D hard to call. The CDR3 totals 11 residues. Trimming pared 2 bases from V and 7 bases from J, leaving 3 bases between. CDR1 and CDR2 from the germline V gene are MNHEY and SVGAGI. Here the CDR3 reads CASSYLNEQFF. The CDR3 bases are TGTGCCAGCAGTTACCTAAATGAGCAGTTCTTC.

There are a few counts of this clone. The rearrangement links TRBV27 to TRBJ2-7; a possible D gene is TRBD1 (6 bases). This CDR3 is 13 amino acids long. V dropped 3 bases and J dropped 6 bases, with 12 bases sitting between them. The germline gives CDR1 MNHEY, CDR2 SMNVEV (reference sequence). CDR3 sequence reads: CASSFGRGAEQYF. In DNA form, the CDR3 reads TGTGCCAGCAGTTTCGGCAGGGGCGCCGAGCAGTACTTC.

This chain joins TRBV19 and TRBJ2-3; 10 positions agree with TRBD2. V dropped 4 bases and J dropped 5; count of bases not matched to a gene: 0. Germline assignment: CDR1 LNHDA and CDR2 SQIVND (reference sequence). This CDR3 spans 13 amino acids. Written as DNA, the CDR3 is TGTGCCAGTAGTAAGCGGGAGGGAGATACGCAGTATTTT. It translates to CASSKREGDTQYF.

This clone was seen a handful of times. The chain employs TRBV30 and TRBJ1-4, with TRBD1 matching 9 bases. The J segment lost 5 bases and the V segment lost 4 bases, leaving 2 bases of the junction unmatched. CDR3 length: 13 amino acids. The germline gives CDR1 GTSNPN, CDR2 SVGIG (reference sequence). The CDR3 here is CAWMGTGNEKLFF. The DNA of the CDR3 is TGTGCCTGGATGGGGACAGGGAATGAAAAACTGTTTTTT.

CDR3 sequence reads: CASSATSGRGDTQYF. CDR3 nucleotides: TGTGCCAGCAGCGCCACTAGCGGGAGGGGAGATACGCAGTATTTT. The rearrangement joins TRBV7-2 to TRBJ2-3; TRBD2 matches 13 bases. The CDR3 runs 15 residues. V shed 5 bases and J 5 bases; nucleotides not matched to a gene: 4. CDR1 and CDR2 from the germline V gene are SGHTA and FQGNSA.

The CDR3 DNA reads as TGCGCCAGCAGCTTGGGGAGCGGGAGCACCGGGGAGCTGTTTTTT. This encodes CASSLGSGSTGELFF. The chain recombines TRBV5-1 with TRBJ2-2; 8 bases align to TRBD2. Trimming cost V 0 bases and J 4 bases; bases outside gene matches: 2. There are 15 residues in the CDR3. Germline V gene data show CDR1 as SGHRS and CDR2 as YFSETQ.

The chain combines TRBV5-1 with TRBJ1-3; 7 nucleotides agree with TRBD1. Germline CDR1 is SGHRS and CDR2 is YFSETQ. The CDR3 contains 14 residues. V gave up 3 bases and J gave up 4 bases; unmatched junction bases: 4. This chain's CDR3 is CASSSGTAGNTIYF. The CDR3 nucleotides are TGCGCCAGCAGCTCAGGGACAGCCGGAAACACCATATATTTT.

V usage is TRBV7-3 and J usage is TRBJ2-6, with D perhaps TRBD1 (6 bases). The germline V gene encodes CDR1 SGHTA and CDR2 FQGTGA. This CDR3 spans 15 amino acids. The V end was cut by 5 bases, the J end by 2 bases, with 10 bases between. The CDR3 loop is CASSQGSTGANVLTF. CDR3 nucleotides: TGTGCCAGCAGCCAGGGGTCCACTGGGGCCAACGTCCTGACTTTC.

This clone was detected a few times. Additional DNA sequences in this sample encode the identical CDR3. This rearrangement joins TRBV5-4 to TRBJ2-5; 7 nucleotides match TRBD1. The V gene's germline CDR1 is SGHNT and CDR2 YYREEE (reference sequence). The V segment lost 2 bases and the J segment 4 bases; nucleotides outside the gene matches: 2. The CDR3 extends over 13 amino acids. The CDR3 DNA reads as TGTGCCAGCAGCTTAACAGGGGTAGAGACCCAGTACTTC. Its protein is CASSLTGVETQYF.

Turning to this clone: The junction departs from the called germline gene at one end, perhaps through a read error. This chain connects TRBV18 to TRBJ2-3, with 10 positions matching TRBD2. Germline V gene lookup returns CDR1 KGHSH and CDR2 LQKENI. The CDR3 totals 16 residues. DNA of the CDR3: TGTGCCAGCTCACCACCCCCGGACACGCAAGCGGGAGGGGACCATTTT. Protein: CASSPPPDTQAGGDHF.

V usage is TRBV5-4 and J usage is TRBJ2-3; 8 positions match TRBD1. The junction had 10 bases not matched to a gene; V was cut back by 4 bases and J by 3 bases. The CDR3 spans 16 residues. In germline, CDR1 is SGHNT, CDR2 YYREEE (reference sequence). The CDR3 sequence: CASSHTDRDFTDTQYF. The CDR3 DNA sequence: TGTGCCAGCAGCCATACGGACAGGGATTTTACAGATACGCAGTATTTT.

V is TRBV30 and J is TRBJ2-3; 8 nucleotides agree with TRBD1. Germline V gene sequence: CDR1 GTSNPN, CDR2 SVGIG (reference sequence). With V trimmed by 0 bases and J by 0 bases, 2 bases remained unmatched. CDR3 length: 15 amino acids. CDR3 bases: TGTGCCTGGAGTGTCTGGACAGGGAGCACAGATACGCAGTATTTT. This translates into CAWSVWTGSTDTQYF.

This chain connects TRBV5-1 to TRBJ2-1; 7 bases align to TRBD2. The CDR3 extends over 14 amino acids. Germline V gene lookup returns CDR1 SGHRS and CDR2 YFSETQ. V lost 6 bases to trimming and J lost 0 bases; unmatched junction nucleotides: 3. The CDR3 DNA follows: TGCGCCAGCACCGGGACTACCTCCTACAATGAGCAGTTCTTC. Its protein is CASTGTTSYNEQFF.